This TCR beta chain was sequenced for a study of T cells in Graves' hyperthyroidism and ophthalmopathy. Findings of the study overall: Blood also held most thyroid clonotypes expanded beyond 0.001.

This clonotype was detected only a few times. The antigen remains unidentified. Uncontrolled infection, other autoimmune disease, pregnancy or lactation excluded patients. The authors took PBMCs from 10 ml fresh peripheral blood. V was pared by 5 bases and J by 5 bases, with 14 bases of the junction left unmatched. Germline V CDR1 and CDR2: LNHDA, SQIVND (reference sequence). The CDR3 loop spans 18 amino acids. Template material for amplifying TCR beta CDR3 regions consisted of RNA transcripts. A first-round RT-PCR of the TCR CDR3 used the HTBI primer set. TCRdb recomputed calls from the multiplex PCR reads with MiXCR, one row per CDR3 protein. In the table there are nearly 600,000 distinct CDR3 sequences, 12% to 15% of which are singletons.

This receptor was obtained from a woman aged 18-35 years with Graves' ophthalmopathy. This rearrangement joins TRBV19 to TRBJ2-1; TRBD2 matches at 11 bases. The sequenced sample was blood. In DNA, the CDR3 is TGTGCCAGTAGTGCCCCCGCCGGGACTAGCGGACCCAACAATGAGCAGTTCTTC. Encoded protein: CASSAPAGTSGPNNEQFF. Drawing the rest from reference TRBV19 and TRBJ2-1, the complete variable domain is DGGITQSPKYLFRKEGQNVTLSCEQNLNHDAMYWYRQDPGQGLRLIYYSQIVNDFQKGDIAEGYSVSREKKESFPLTVTSAQKNPTAFYLCASSAPAGTSGPNNEQFFGPGTRLTVL.